This T cell receptor (beta chain) came from a study of PD-1 blockade in classical Hodgkin lymphoma. V lost 2 bases, J lost 6 bases, and 16 bases lay in between. The CDR3 is made up of 14 amino acids. The germline V gene encodes CDR1 GTSNPN and CDR2 SVGIG (reference sequence). The data were produced by immunoSEQ multiplex PCR, yet TCRdb's version contains in-frame clones alone and is incomplete. The repertoire holds 46,000 or so clones, with about 78% as singletons. All the patients suffered relapse after autologous stem cell transplantation, and brentuximab vedotin exposure differed. The material sequenced was peripheral blood mononuclear cells (PBMCs), taken before the second cycle of nivolumab. The sequence derives from a human donor with classical Hodgkin lymphoma. The chain links TRBV30 to TRBJ1-2; tentative D call: TRBD1 (5 bases). The chain's CDR3 is CAWSTPLRGNGYTF. The CDR3 DNA sequence: TGTGCCTGGAGTACTCCCCTTAGGGGCAATGGCTACACCTTC.